The 7 T cell receptor beta chains below were found in one sample sequenced in a study of T cells in Graves' hyperthyroidism and ophthalmopathy. Regions amplified from RNA transcripts were the TCR beta CDR3 regions. HTBI primers were the set used in a first-round RT-PCR of the TCR CDR3. Each CDR3 protein is one row after TCRdb ran MiXCR on the multiplex PCR reads. The sample shows about 500,000 distinct CDR3 sequences, 40% to 55% of them seen only once. The sample was peripheral blood or thyroid tissue (not recorded which). These receptors all stem from an adult woman with Graves' disease, either hyperthyroidism or ophthalmopathy (not recorded which).

This rearrangement joins TRBV6-5 to TRBJ1-2, with TRBD1 identical over 9 bases. The germline CDR1 and CDR2 sequences are MNHEY and SVGAGI. V gave up 0 bases and J gave up 5 bases; unmatched junction bases: 4. The CDR3 extends over 15 amino acids. The CDR3 bases are TGTGCCAGCAGTTACTCTACAGGGGGCTGGTATGGCTACACCTTC. It translates to CASSYSTGGWYGYTF.

The chain carries TRBV28 and TRBJ1-4; D gene ambiguous. V lost 5 bases and J lost 8, with 15 bases in between. The CDR3 contains 14 residues. Germline CDR1 reads MDHEN; CDR2 reads SYDVKM. As DNA, the CDR3 is TGTGCCAGCAGTCTGACTGAGGTTCGGGAAAAACTGTTTTTT. Translation gives CASSLTEVREKLFF. Combining the CDR3 with reference TRBV28 and TRBJ1-4 gives the whole variable domain DVKVTQSSRYLVKRTGEKVFLECVQDMDHENMFWYRQDPGLGLRLIYFSYDVKMKEKGDIPEGYSVSREKKERFSLILESASTNQTSMYLCASSLTEVREKLFFGSGTQLSVL.

This rearrangement joins TRBV24-1 to TRBJ2-7; 7 bases are shared with TRBD2. Germline V lookup: CDR1 KGHDR, CDR2 SFDVKD. J lost 5 bases, V lost 5 bases, and 11 bases had no gene match. CDR3 length: 15 amino acids. CDR3 DNA sequence: TGTGCCACCAGTGCTAACGGACTAGTCAGCCACGAGCAGTACTTC. Translation: CATSANGLVSHEQYF.

This clonotype was seen many times. This chain links TRBV19 with TRBJ1-5, with TRBD1 identical over 8 bases. The germline V gene encodes CDR1 LNHDA and CDR2 SQIVND (reference sequence). This CDR3 has 18 residues. With V trimmed by 5 bases and J by 0 bases, 12 bases remained unmatched. CDR3 loop: CASSPPRGQVHSNQPQHF. CDR3 bases: TGTGCCAGTAGTCCCCCGCGGGGACAGGTTCATAGCAATCAGCCCCAGCATTTT.

The V gene is TRBV20-1, the J gene TRBJ2-7; D is tentatively TRBD1 or TRBD2 (5 bases each). This CDR3 has 14 residues. In germline, CDR1 is DFQATT, CDR2 SNEGSKA (reference sequence). Trimming removed 5 bases at V and 3 bases at J, with 17 bases between. The CDR3 loop reads CSAGGPSGHYEQYF. The CDR3 nucleotides are TGCAGTGCTGGAGGTCCGAGCGGACACTACGAGCAGTACTTC.

V usage is TRBV10-3 and J usage is TRBJ2-6; weak D call: TRBD1 (6 bases). The CDR3 is 18 amino acids. The V gene lost 7 bases and the J gene lost 0 bases, with 19 bases spanning the gap. The germline CDR1 and CDR2 sequences are ENHRY and SYGVKD. The CDR3 DNA reads TGTGCCATCAAGAGCGGTGCAGGGGAAAGCTCTGGGGCCAACGTCCTGACTTTC. This encodes CAIKSGAGESSGANVLTF.

This clonotype has at least ten counts. This chain links TRBV6-5 with TRBJ2-6; 7 nucleotides match TRBD2. Germline assignment: CDR1 MNHEY and CDR2 SVGAGI. Trimming at V came to 6 bases and at J to 0 bases, leaving 8 bases not matched to a gene. The CDR3 totals 17 residues. The CDR3 region is CASSKGRGVSGANVLTF. In DNA, the CDR3 is TGTGCCAGCAGCAAGGGGAGGGGCGTCTCTGGGGCCAACGTCCTGACTTTC.